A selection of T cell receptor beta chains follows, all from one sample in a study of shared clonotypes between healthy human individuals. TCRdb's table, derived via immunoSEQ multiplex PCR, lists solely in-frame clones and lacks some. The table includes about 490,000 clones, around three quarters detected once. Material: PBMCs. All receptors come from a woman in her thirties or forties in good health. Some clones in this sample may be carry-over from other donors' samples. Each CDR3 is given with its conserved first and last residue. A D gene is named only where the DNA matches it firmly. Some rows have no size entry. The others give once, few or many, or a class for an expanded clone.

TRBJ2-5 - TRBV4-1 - CASSQLSGETQYF TGCGCCAGCAGCCAACTCTCCGGGGAGACCCAGTACTTC
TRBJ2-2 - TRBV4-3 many CASSRQLELSGELFF TGCGCCAGCAGCCGACAACTAGAACTCTCCGGGGAGCTGTTTTTT
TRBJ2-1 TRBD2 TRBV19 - CASSPRLAGEVYNEQFF TGTGCCAGTAGTCCTCGACTAGCGGGAGAGGTCTACAATGAGCAGTTCTTC
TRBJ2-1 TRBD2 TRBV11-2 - CASSWGLGLDNEQFF TGTGCCAGCAGCTGGGGACTAGGATTGGACAATGAGCAGTTCTTC
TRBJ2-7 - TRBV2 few CATAGPGLEQYF TGTGCCACCGCGGGGCCAGGACTCGAGCAGTACTTC
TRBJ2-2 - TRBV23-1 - CASSQSLGGLPGELFF TGCGCCAGCAGTCAATCGTTAGGTGGCCTCCCCGGGGAGCTGTTTTTT
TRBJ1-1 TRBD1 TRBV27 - CASSRQGAGGTEAFF TGTGCCAGCAGTCGACAGGGGGCAGGTGGAACTGAAGCTTTCTTT
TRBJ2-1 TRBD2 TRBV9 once CASSVVSGYHNEQFF TGTGCCAGCAGCGTAGTTAGCGGGTACCACAATGAGCAGTTCTTC
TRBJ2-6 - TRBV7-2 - CASSFYRELSGANVLTF TGTGCCAGCAGCTTCTATCGGGAACTCTCTGGGGCCAACGTCCTGACTTTC
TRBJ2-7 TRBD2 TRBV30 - CAVGASGRMREQYF TGTGCCGTTGGGGCTAGCGGGAGAATGAGGGAGCAGTACTTC
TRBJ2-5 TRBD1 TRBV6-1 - CASSEAYRGTETQYF TGTGCCAGCAGTGAAGCGTACAGGGGAACCGAGACCCAGTACTTC
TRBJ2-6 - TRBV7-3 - CASSFSSSGANVLTF TGTGCCAGCAGCTTTAGTAGCTCTGGGGCCAACGTCCTGACTTTC
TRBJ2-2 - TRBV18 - CASSPGLLLDGELFF TGTGCCAGCTCACCTGGACTACTGCTGGACGGGGAGCTGTTTTTT
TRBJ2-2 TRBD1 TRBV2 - CASSETGAPNTGELFF TGTGCCAGCAGTGAGACAGGGGCTCCGAACACCGGGGAGCTGTTTTTT
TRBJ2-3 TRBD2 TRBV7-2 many CASSFDGRAVDTQYF TGTGCCAGCAGCTTTGACGGGAGGGCCGTAGATACGCAGTATTTT
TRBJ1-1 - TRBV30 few CAWGTDGNTEAFF TGTGCCTGGGGGACTGACGGGAACACTGAAGCTTTCTTT
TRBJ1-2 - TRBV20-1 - CSARPPDGYTF TGCAGTGCTAGACCCCCGGATGGCTACACCTTC
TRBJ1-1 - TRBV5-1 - CASSLARLHTEAFF TGCGCCAGCAGCTTGGCCAGGCTGCACACTGAAGCTTTCTTT
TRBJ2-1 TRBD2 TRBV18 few CASSPGLAGSSSYNEQFF TGTGCCAGCTCACCTGGACTAGCGGGCTCAAGCTCCTACAATGAGCAGTTCTTC
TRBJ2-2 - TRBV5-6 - CASSLGGMFSGNTGELFF TGTGCCAGCAGCTTGGGAGGGATGTTTAGCGGAAACACCGGGGAGCTGTTTTTT
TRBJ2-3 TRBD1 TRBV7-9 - CASSLRTGVLDTQYF TGTGCCAGCAGCTTAAGGACAGGGGTTCTGGATACGCAGTATTTT
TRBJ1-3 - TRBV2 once CASREGGNTIYF TGTGCCAGCAGGGAAGGGGGAAACACCATATATTTT
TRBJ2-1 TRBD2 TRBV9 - CASSRGGAYNEQFF TGTGCCAGCAGCCGCGGGGGGGCTTACAATGAGCAGTTCTTC
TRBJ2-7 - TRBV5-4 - CASSQVSTDSPFREQYF TGTGCCAGCAGCCAAGTTAGTACTGACTCGCCGTTTCGGGAGCAGTACTTC
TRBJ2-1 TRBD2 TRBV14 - CASSLLAGGYNEQFF TGTGCCAGCAGCCTACTAGCGGGAGGTTACAATGAGCAGTTCTTC
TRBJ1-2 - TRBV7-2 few CASSPTPGYGYTF TGTGCCAGCAGCCCAACTCCGGGGTATGGCTACACCTTC
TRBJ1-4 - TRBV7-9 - CASSRRSEKLFF TGTGCCAGCAGCCGACGCAGTGAAAAACTGTTTTTT